A single sample gave rise to the 20 T cell receptor beta chains below, sequenced in a study of shared clonotypes between healthy human individuals. TCRdb's copy holds only in-frame clones and misses some; the assay was immunoSEQ multiplex PCR. Seen here are about 2.5 million clones, roughly 92% observed once, and the top ten hold around 0.38%. Sequenced sample: naive CD4+ T cells from PBMCs. Subset meaning: CD45RA+ positively selected. These receptors originate from a young man in good health. Some clones in this sample may be carry-over from other donors' samples.

This chain links TRBV4-1 with TRBJ1-5, with D perhaps matching TRBD1 (6 bases). The ends were cut back, 4 bases at V and 0 bases at J, with 16 bases in the middle. The CDR3 is made up of 17 amino acids. Germline V CDR1 and CDR2: MGHRA, YSYEKL. CDR3 loop: CASSPRTAAASNQPQHF. For the CDR3, the DNA is TGCGCCAGCAGCCCCAGGACAGCCGCCGCTAGCAATCAGCCCCAGCATTTT.

The V call is TRBV5-1, the J call TRBJ2-5; 8 bases are a match to TRBD1. CDR1 and CDR2 from the germline V gene are SGHRS and YFSETQ. V was clipped by 7 bases and J by 4 bases; unmatched bases: 12. The CDR3 has 15 residues. In DNA, the CDR3 is TGCGCCAGCGGACCATTCCAGGGGGCAGGAGAGACCCAGTACTTC. Residues: CASGPFQGAGETQYF. The full variable domain, with the rest looked up from reference TRBV5-1 and TRBJ2-5, is KAGVTQTPRYLIKTRGQQVTLSCSPISGHRSVSWYQQTPGQGLQFLFEYFSETQRNKGNFPGRFSGRQFSNSRSEMNVSTLELGDSALYLCASGPFQGAGETQYFGPGTRLLVL.

The V gene is TRBV14, the J gene TRBJ1-1; no clear D. The CDR3 is 13 residues long. The germline V gene has CDR1 SGHDN and CDR2 FVKESK. Trimming stripped 0 bases from V and 9 bases from J, with 11 bases between. The CDR3 coding sequence is TGTGCCAGCAGCCAAGATCGAAGGGATAAAGCTTTCTTT. Translating it yields CASSQDRRDKAFF.

The chain links TRBV30 to TRBJ1-1; D not resolved. The ends were cut back, 6 bases at V and 0 bases at J, with 5 bases in the middle. The CDR3 is made up of 11 amino acids. The germline V gene has CDR1 GTSNPN and CDR2 SVGIG (reference sequence). The CDR3 is CACSLNTEAFF. The CDR3 nucleotides are TGTGCCTGTTCTTTGAACACTGAAGCTTTCTTT.

The V gene is TRBV7-9, the J gene TRBJ1-2, with D possibly being TRBD1 (6 bases). Per the germline V gene, CDR1 is SEHNR and CDR2 is FQNEAQ (reference sequence). The CDR3 spans 13 residues. V lost 5 bases and J 9 bases, leaving 16 bases between the germline ends. Written as DNA, the CDR3 is TGTGCCAGCAGCGGAGAATCGGGACACCGCTACACCTTC. Translating gives CASSGESGHRYTF.

This clone was counted a few times. The chain couples TRBV7-9 to TRBJ1-3, with D perhaps matching TRBD1 (5 bases). Trimming cost V 3 bases and J 2 bases, with 8 bases left between them. There are 14 residues in the CDR3. Germline loops: CDR1 SEHNR, CDR2 FQNEAQ (reference sequence). CDR3 sequence reads: CASSFQGTGNTIYF. CDR3 coding DNA: TGTGCCAGCAGCTTTCAGGGAACTGGAAACACCATATATTTT.

In regard to this clone: The junction does not match germline at one end; this may be a read error. This chain uses TRBV7-8 with TRBJ2-2, with 7 bases matching TRBD1. The CDR3 spans 12 residues. The V gene's germline CDR1 is SGHVS and CDR2 FQNEAQ. CDR3 sequence: CASSSGAGGLFF. DNA of the CDR3: TGTGCCAGCAGTTCAGGGGCAGGGGGGCTGTTTTTT.

The chain links TRBV9 to TRBJ2-1; the D call may be TRBD1 or TRBD2 (6 bases each). Germline V gene sequence: CDR1 SGDLS, CDR2 YYNGEE. This CDR3 has 14 residues. V lost 4 bases, J lost 4 bases, and 12 bases lay in between. The CDR3 DNA sequence: TGTGCCAGCAGCCCCCGCGGGACATACAATGAGCAGTTCTTC. It codes for CASSPRGTYNEQFF.

The V gene is TRBV5-1, the J gene TRBJ1-1; D gene uncertain. V lost 0 bases and J lost 1, with 10 bases in between. CDR1 is SGHRS and CDR2 is YFSETQ in the germline V gene. The CDR3 is made up of 15 amino acids. The chain's CDR3 is CASSLVTPSNTEAFF. DNA for the CDR3: TGCGCCAGCAGCTTGGTAACCCCTTCGAACACTGAAGCTTTCTTT.

J is TRBJ2-4 and V is TRBV7-9, with D perhaps assigned TRBD1 or TRBD2 (5 bases each). Germline CDR1 is SEHNR and CDR2 is FQNEAQ (reference sequence). The CDR3 sequence is 14 residues long. V was pared by 1 base and J by 9 bases, with 13 bases between. CDR3 loop: CASSLVGVRSIQYF. DNA for the CDR3: TGTGCCAGCAGCTTAGTGGGGGTAAGATCCATTCAGTACTTC.

The sample holds one count of this clone. The sample carries other DNA sequences with the same CDR3. The V call is TRBV29-1, the J call TRBJ2-7; the D gene is possibly TRBD2 (6 bases). The germline V and J ends were trimmed by 7 bases and 6 bases, with 13 bases remaining between them. This CDR3 region has 11 residues. The germline V gene has CDR1 SQVTM and CDR2 ANQGSEA. CDR3 loop: CSADRGGEQYF. In DNA form, the CDR3 reads TGCAGCGCGGATAGGGGAGGCGAGCAGTACTTC.

Notes on this clone: The sample holds other DNA sequences that translate to the same CDR3. The chain links TRBV7-9 to TRBJ2-7; D uncertain. CDR3 size: 12 residues. The V gene's germline CDR1 is SEHNR and CDR2 FQNEAQ (reference sequence). Trimming took off 5 bases at V and 4 bases at J, with 9 bases between the two ends. The CDR3, as DNA: TGTGCCAGCAGCCGACCTCCTTACGAGCAGTACTTC. This codes for CASSRPPYEQYF.

Notes on this clone: The sample carries other DNA sequences with the same CDR3. The V gene is TRBV18, the J gene TRBJ2-7; D not certain. The V gene's germline CDR1 is KGHSH and CDR2 LQKENI. Trimming stripped 0 bases from V and 7 bases from J, with 7 bases between. There are 12 residues in the CDR3. In nucleotides, the CDR3 is TGTGCCAGCTCACCACCCTCGGGTGAGCAGTACTTC. This gives the protein CASSPPSGEQYF.

The chain employs TRBV28 and TRBJ2-7; unclear D gene. Germline CDR1 and CDR2: MDHEN and SYDVKM. The CDR3 has 15 residues. V lost 6 bases and J lost 0, with 15 bases in between. The CDR3 nucleotides read TGTGCCAGCAGCACTGGGATCCACAGCTCCTACGAGCAGTACTTC. It codes for CASSTGIHSSYEQYF.

This rearrangement joins TRBV4-3 to TRBJ2-5; the D gene is possibly TRBD1 (6 bases). The CDR3 totals 15 residues. Trimming took 0 bases from V and 2 from J, leaving 10 bases between them. Germline V gives CDR1 LGHNA, CDR2 YSLEER. The CDR3 DNA reads TGCGCCAGCAGCCAAGAGTCGGACAGACAAGAGACCCAGTACTTC. The encoded protein is CASSQESDRQETQYF.

This clone was seen once. J is TRBJ1-1 and V is TRBV10-3; D is unresolved. V was shortened by 2 bases and J by 11 bases, with 9 bases between the two germline ends. The CDR3 is 11 residues long. The germline V gene encodes CDR1 ENHRY and CDR2 SYGVKD. As DNA, the CDR3 is TGTGCCATCAGTGAGCCGCCTCGGGCTTTCTTT. It is translated as CAISEPPRAFF.

This clone appeared a single time. The chain joins TRBV19 to TRBJ2-5; 10 nucleotides match TRBD1. The CDR3 runs to 13 residues. V dropped 5 bases and J dropped 5; count of bases not matched to a gene: 2. The V gene's germline CDR1 is LNHDA and CDR2 SQIVND (reference sequence). CDR3 amino acids: CASSATGGETQYF. In DNA form, the CDR3 reads TGTGCCAGTAGTGCGACAGGGGGCGAGACCCAGTACTTC.

This clone was seen a single time. The rearrangement joins TRBV28 to TRBJ1-5; TRBD1 matches at 8 bases. The CDR3 is made up of 16 amino acids. Per germline, CDR1 MDHEN and CDR2 SYDVKM. Trimming removed 3 bases from V and 2 bases from J; junction bases left unmatched: 6. DNA of the CDR3: TGTGCCAGCAGTTTTCAGGACAGGGCCCGCAATCAGCCCCAGCATTTT. Translation: CASSFQDRARNQPQHF.

There are a few counts of this clone. The V and J genes are TRBV5-4 and TRBJ1-1, with a tentative D call TRBD1 (5 bases). In germline, CDR1 is SGHNT, CDR2 YYREEE (reference sequence). V lost 9 bases to trimming and J lost 4 bases, with 10 bases between them. This CDR3 region has 11 residues. The CDR3: CATIGGTEAFF. CDR3 nucleotide sequence: TGTGCCACCATCGGGGGCACTGAAGCTTTCTTT.

The V and J genes are TRBV9 and TRBJ2-2, with 7 bases identical to TRBD2. The CDR3 spans 16 residues. The J segment lost 5 bases and the V segment lost 4 bases, leaving 11 bases of the junction unmatched. CDR1 SGDLS and CDR2 YYNGEE come from the germline V gene. The CDR3 spells CASSLSGMRGTGELFF. The CDR3 DNA is TGTGCCAGCAGCCTGTCAGGAATGCGGGGGACCGGGGAGCTGTTTTTT.